Listed here are 32 T cell receptor beta chains from one sample, sequenced in a study of blood T cells in healthy people across ages. The second PCR ran about 6 to 12 cycles with a sample-barcoded 5' primer and J-beta primers. One entry per CDR3 protein results from TCRdb running MiXCR on the 5' RACE reads. The repertoire includes around 1,500,000 distinct CDR3 sequences, 28% of them detected once, and about 8% sits in the top ten. Sequencing was carried out using blood. The receptors were sampled from a woman aged 25 to 39 in good health.

The rearrangement uses TRBV5-1 and TRBJ2-5, with D hard to call. Per the germline V gene, CDR1 is SGHRS and CDR2 is YFSETQ. The CDR3 contains 15 residues. The V gene lost 0 bases and the J gene lost 5 bases, with 14 bases spanning the gap. The CDR3, as DNA: TGCGCCAGCAGCTTGGGAGACGGGTCCCGGGAGACCCAGTACTTC. Translation gives CASSLGDGSRETQYF.

V gene TRBV7-8 combines with J gene TRBJ2-1; D gene ambiguous. The V gene's germline CDR1 is SGHVS and CDR2 FQNEAQ. The CDR3 has 13 amino acids. Trimming left V 4 bases short and J 5 bases short, with 9 bases between. For the CDR3, the DNA is TGTGCCAGCAGCTACCCCCTAAACAATGAGCAGTTCTTC. Translating gives CASSYPLNNEQFF. The variable domain in full, completed from reference TRBV7-8 and TRBJ2-1, reads GAGVSQSPRYKVAKRGQDVALRCDPISGHVSLFWYQQALGQGPEFLTYFQNEAQLDKSGLPSDRFFAERPEGSVSTLKIQRTQQEDSAVYLCASSYPLNNEQFFGPGTRLTVL.

The rearrangement uses TRBV6-6 and TRBJ1-5; D is uncertain. This CDR3 region has 14 residues. Germline V CDR1 and CDR2: MNHNY, SVGAGI (reference sequence). Trimming took off 0 bases at V and 4 bases at J, with 7 bases between the two ends. The CDR3 DNA is TGTGCCAGCAGTTACTCTGCAAAGAATCAGCCCCAGCATTTT. Amino acid sequence: CASSYSAKNQPQHF.

This clonotype has a single count. V is TRBV3-1 and J is TRBJ2-3; D possibly uses TRBD1 or TRBD2 (6 bases each). CDR1 is LGHDT, CDR2 YNNKEL, per germline (reference sequence). V was clipped by 3 bases and J by 4 bases, with 11 bases between them. The CDR3 loop spans 14 amino acids. The CDR3 DNA sequence: TGTGCCAGCAGCCAGGGGGGCGGACCAGATACGCAGTATTTT. It is translated as CASSQGGGPDTQYF.

This clonotype was counted many times. V usage is TRBV20-1 and J usage is TRBJ2-1, with 7 bases lining up with TRBD2. V was pared by 6 bases and J by 5 bases, with 13 bases of the junction left unmatched. Germline CDR1 and CDR2: DFQATT and SNEGSKA (reference sequence). This CDR3 contains 15 residues. DNA of the CDR3: TGCAGTGCCCCCCGGGGGACTACAGACCACAATGAGCAGTTCTTC. This encodes CSAPRGTTDHNEQFF.

The sample holds a few counts of this clonotype. The gene calls are TRBV5-1 and TRBJ2-7; 9 nucleotides match TRBD2. Per germline, CDR1 SGHRS and CDR2 YFSETQ. After removal of 0 bases from V and 6 bases from J, the junction contained 7 bases not matched to a gene. The CDR3 sequence is 15 residues long. As DNA, the CDR3 is TGCGCCAGCAGCTTGGTCCCAGCGGGAGGTACCGAGCAGTACTTC. It encodes CASSLVPAGGTEQYF.

This clonotype was seen just once. V is TRBV5-4 and J is TRBJ1-2, with a tentative D call TRBD1 (5 bases). V was trimmed by 0 bases and J by 3 bases, leaving 12 bases between them. The CDR3 has 15 residues. Germline lookup yields CDR1 SGHNT and CDR2 YYREEE (reference sequence). The CDR3 protein is CASSLGPGLDYGYTF. In nucleotides, the CDR3 is TGTGCCAGCAGCTTGGGCCCGGGGCTCGACTATGGCTACACCTTC.

This chain connects TRBV6-5 to TRBJ1-1; D remains ambiguous. Germline CDR1 MNHEY, CDR2 SVGAGI. The CDR3 sequence is 13 residues long. Trimming removed 7 bases at V and 5 bases at J, with 14 bases between. The CDR3 here is CASKRVRNTEAFF. CDR3 nucleotides: TGTGCCAGCAAAAGGGTCAGGAATACTGAAGCTTTCTTT.

This chain uses TRBV29-1 with TRBJ2-1; D gene unclear. There are 12 residues in the CDR3. Per germline, CDR1 SQVTM and CDR2 ANQGSEA. The CDR3 region is CSVPNPLDEQFF. Here the CDR3 DNA reads TGCAGTGTTCCCAACCCCCTAGACGAGCAGTTCTTC.

The chain has TRBV7-9 and TRBJ2-1; unclear D gene. Trimming cost V 1 base and J 9 bases, with 10 bases left between them. Germline V gene lookup returns CDR1 SEHNR and CDR2 FQNEAQ (reference sequence). The CDR3 loop spans 13 amino acids. Here the CDR3 reads CASSLDSLVEQFF. CDR3 DNA sequence: TGTGCCAGCAGCTTAGATAGTTTGGTTGAGCAGTTCTTC.

Notes on this clonotype: A much larger clone sits a single nucleotide away, making a read error possible. The chain is built from TRBV12-5 and TRBJ2-3; D may be TRBD1 or TRBD2 (5 bases each). The CDR3 has 15 amino acids. CDR1 and CDR2 from the germline V gene are LGHNT and FRNRAP. The CDR3 protein is CVSSGDRLVADTQYF. CDR3 bases: TGTGTTAGCTCTGGGGACCGGTTAGTTGCAGATACGCAGTATTTT.

V and J are TRBV20-1 and TRBJ1-1; D perhaps matches TRBD1 (6 bases). V lost 5 bases and J lost 8, with 24 bases in between. CDR1 and CDR2 from the germline V gene are DFQATT and SNEGSKA (reference sequence). The CDR3 consists of 15 residues. This CDR3 is CSAGVAGGAGPEAFF. Here the CDR3 DNA reads TGCAGTGCTGGCGTTGCGGGGGGCGCAGGACCCGAAGCTTTCTTT.

This chain joins TRBV5-1 and TRBJ2-7; TRBD1 agrees at 8 bases. The DNA end lines up better with TRBJ2-5; the J call may be wrong. Looked up from germline, CDR1 is SGHRS and CDR2 is YFSETQ. This CDR3 comprises 14 residues. CDR3: CASSAGQVGETQYF. The CDR3 coding sequence is TGCGCCAGCAGCGCGGGACAGGTTGGGGAGACCCAGTACTTC.

The count of this clonotype is one. The genes are TRBV5-1 and TRBJ2-1, with D perhaps matching TRBD2 (5 bases). The J call may be faulty, since TRBJ2-7 better matches the DNA end. The CDR3 sequence is 15 residues long. CDR1 is SGHRS and CDR2 is YFSETQ in the germline V gene. The CDR3 loop reads CASSLVASLYNEQYF. CDR3 in DNA: TGCGCCAGCAGCTTGGTTGCTAGCCTGTACAATGAGCAGTACTTC.

The genes are TRBV2 and TRBJ2-7, with D unclear. CDR1 and CDR2 (germline): SNHLY, FYNNEI. CDR3 length: 12 residues. The ends were cut back, 6 bases at V and 7 bases at J, with 13 bases in the middle. This chain's CDR3 is CASRAVDYEQYF. The CDR3 DNA reads as TGTGCCAGCAGGGCGGTGGATTATGAGCAGTACTTC.

This rearrangement joins TRBV18 to TRBJ2-1, with 9 bases aligning to TRBD1. This CDR3 has 15 amino acids. Germline loops: CDR1 KGHSH, CDR2 LQKENI. J lost 7 bases, V lost 3 bases, and 7 bases had no gene match. CDR3 nucleotide sequence: TGTGCCAGCTCACCGCTCGGGACAGGGTGGAATGAGCAGTTCTTC. This encodes CASSPLGTGWNEQFF.

This clonotype was counted once. CDR3 residues: CASSLALGSGTEQYF. The DNA for the CDR3 is TGCGCCAGCAGCTTGGCTCTTGGGAGCGGGACCGAGCAGTACTTC. The chain uses TRBV5-1 and TRBJ2-7; 7 positions agree with TRBD2. The germline CDR1 and CDR2 sequences are SGHRS and YFSETQ. The CDR3 contains 15 residues. The V and J ends lost 0 bases and 6 bases, in that order; junction bases with no gene match: 9.

This chain links TRBV5-6 with TRBJ2-5; perhaps TRBD2 as D (6 bases). The J call is uncertain, as TRBJ2-7 better fits the DNA end. The CDR3 runs to 14 residues. Germline V CDR1 and CDR2: SGHDT, YYEEEE. The CDR3 here is CASSPLRRDHEQYF. In DNA form, the CDR3 reads TGTGCCAGCAGCCCCCTACGGCGGGACCACGAGCAGTACTTC.

This sequence joins TRBV12-3 or TRBV12-4 and TRBJ2-1; 9 positions agree with TRBD2. V shed 7 bases and J 3 bases; nucleotides not matched to a gene: 7. The CDR3 is 15 amino acids. CDR3 in amino acids: CASTSSGGRYNEQFF. The CDR3 DNA reads TGTGCCAGCACCTCGAGCGGGGGGCGCTACAATGAGCAGTTCTTC.

A note on this clonotype: A much larger clone lies one base from this, so it may be a read error. The rearrangement links TRBV12-3 or TRBV12-4 to TRBJ2-1, with TRBD2 as a possible D gene (5 bases). This CDR3 has 15 residues. The ends were cut back, 5 bases at V and 13 bases at J, with 24 bases in the middle. As DNA, the CDR3 is TGTGCCAGCAGTCGAGTTGGGAGTCAGCAAGAGACCCAGTTCTTC. Protein: CASSRVGSQQETQFF.

This clonotype was observed a few times. The CDR3 DNA reads TGTGCCAGCAGCTTAGCGGTGGCAGGGCGCTACAATCAGCCCCAGCATTTT. Amino acid sequence: CASSLAVAGRYNQPQHF. V is TRBV7-6 and J is TRBJ1-5; a weak D match, TRBD1 (5 bases). Germline-derived CDR1 and CDR2 are SGHVS and FNYEAQ. V lost 0 bases and J lost 3, with 15 bases in between. CDR3 length: 17 residues.

This clonotype was seen repeatedly, ten times or more. The chain couples TRBV20-1 to TRBJ2-1, with D possibly matching TRBD1 (6 bases). V was cut by 6 bases and J by 6 bases, with 6 bases left in between. This CDR3 comprises 10 residues. CDR1 and CDR2 (germline): DFQATT, SNEGSKA (reference sequence). CDR3 residues: CSAGANEQFF. The CDR3 nucleotides are TGCAGTGCGGGGGCCAATGAGCAGTTCTTC.

At least ten counts were recorded for this clonotype. The chain is built from TRBV18 and TRBJ2-3, with a possible D match to TRBD2 (6 bases). The V gene lost 8 bases and the J gene lost 3 bases, with 15 bases spanning the gap. The CDR3 is made up of 14 amino acids. Looked up from germline, CDR1 is KGHSH and CDR2 is LQKENI. The CDR3 bases are TGTGCCAGCAGCCCTGGACGGGGGACAGATACGCAGTATTTT. Its protein product is CASSPGRGTDTQYF.

This sequence joins TRBV12-3 or TRBV12-4 and TRBJ2-3; TRBD1 might be the D (5 bases). This CDR3 contains 14 residues. V lost 1 base and J lost 7, with 12 bases in between. The CDR3 here is CASSLGQRVNTQYF. The CDR3 DNA reads TGTGCCAGCAGTTTAGGACAGAGAGTAAATACGCAGTATTTT.

This clonotype was recorded a few times. The genes are TRBV7-9 and TRBJ1-5; TRBD1 matches 10 bases. The germline CDR1 and CDR2 sequences are SEHNR and FQNEAQ (reference sequence). The ends lost 4 bases at V and 7 bases at J; junction bases unmatched: 10. This CDR3 is 16 amino acids long. The DNA of the CDR3 is TGTGCCAGCAGCTCCTCGGGAGGGACAGGGGACCAGCCCCAGCATTTT. This codes for CASSSSGGTGDQPQHF.

This clonotype occurred a few times. The rearrangement joins TRBV9 to TRBJ2-1; 11 bases agree with TRBD2. This CDR3 has 14 residues. Germline CDR1 and CDR2: SGDLS and YYNGEE. The J segment lost 7 bases and the V segment lost 3 bases, leaving 3 bases of the junction unmatched. The chain's CDR3 is CASSASGRSNEQFF. The CDR3, as DNA: TGTGCCAGCAGCGCTAGCGGGAGGTCGAATGAGCAGTTCTTC.

V is TRBV7-3 and J is TRBJ2-7, with 8 bases that match TRBD1. CDR1 and CDR2 (germline): SGHTA, FQGTGA. This CDR3 contains 15 residues. V was clipped by 5 bases and J by 7 bases; unmatched bases: 13. This chain's CDR3 is CASSAPGQAYNEQYF. CDR3 bases: TGTGCCAGCAGCGCACCGGGACAGGCATACAATGAGCAGTACTTC.

This chain uses TRBV12-5 with TRBJ2-1, with 8 positions matching TRBD2. Trimming at V came to 5 bases and at J to 0 bases, leaving 6 bases not matched to a gene. The CDR3 has 16 amino acids. Per the germline V gene, CDR1 is LGHNT and CDR2 is FRNRAP. CDR3 coding DNA: TGTGCTAGTGGTCCGAGCGGGACTAGCTCCTACAATGAGCAGTTCTTC. This gives the protein CASGPSGTSSYNEQFF. Drawing the rest from reference TRBV12-5 and TRBJ2-1, the complete variable domain is DARVTQTPRHKVTEMGQEVTMRCQPILGHNTVFWYRQTMMQGLELLAYFRNRAPLDDSGMPKDRFSAEMPDATLATLKIQPSEPRDSAVYFCASGPSGTSSYNEQFFGPGTRLTVL.

This clonotype was seen ten or more times. The V and J genes are TRBV6-5 and TRBJ2-7; the D gene is possibly TRBD1 (5 bases). The CDR3 is made up of 14 amino acids. CDR1 is MNHEY, CDR2 SVGAGI, per germline. The V and J ends lost 8 bases and 1 base respectively, with 15 bases between them. CDR3: CASRRGDRSYEQYF. The CDR3 bases are TGTGCCAGCCGACGTGGAGACAGATCCTACGAGCAGTACTTC.

CDR3 in DNA: TGTGCCAGCAGCTCCTCAGGGCTACAAACGCAGTATTTT. It is translated as CASSSSGLQTQYF. The chain has TRBV7-2 and TRBJ2-3, with D maybe TRBD1 (5 bases). Germline lookup yields CDR1 SGHTA and CDR2 FQGNSA. Trimming left V 4 bases short and J 9 bases short, with 14 bases between. This CDR3 has 13 amino acids.

This clonotype was detected only a few times. This rearrangement joins TRBV29-1 to TRBJ2-6, with D uncertain. Trimming shortened V by 5 bases and J by 0 bases, and 17 bases separated the two germline ends. CDR1 and CDR2 from the germline V gene are SQVTM and ANQGSEA. The CDR3 sequence is 17 residues long. The CDR3 spells CSVSSKDRSSGANVLTF. The CDR3 DNA sequence: TGCAGCGTTTCTTCAAAGGACCGCTCCTCTGGGGCCAACGTCCTGACTTTC.

The V gene is TRBV28, the J gene TRBJ2-1, with 10 nucleotides matching TRBD2. In germline, CDR1 is MDHEN, CDR2 SYDVKM. CDR3 length equals 14 residues. J lost 10 bases, V lost 1 base, and 4 bases had no gene match. Here the CDR3 reads CASSLFLAGAEQFF. CDR3 DNA: TGTGCCAGCAGTTTATTTCTAGCGGGGGCCGAGCAGTTCTTC.